Shown below are 30 T cell receptor beta chains from a single sample sequenced in a study of shared clonotypes between healthy human individuals. Profiled with immunoSEQ multiplex PCR; TCRdb holds only in-frame clones, not every one. The table includes about 2.4 million clones, approximately 92% detected once. Material for sequencing was naive CD4+ T cells sorted from blood. Subset here: CD45RA+ positively selected. These receptors were taken from a man aged 18-30 years in good health.

As for this clone: The sample has other DNA sequences that encode this CDR3 too. The gene calls are TRBV4-1 and TRBJ2-5; TRBD1 matches 9 bases. V trimming: 0 bases; J trimming: 5 bases; junction bases outside the gene matches: 1. The length of the CDR3 is 14 residues. CDR1 is MGHRA, CDR2 YSYEKL, per germline. DNA for the CDR3: TGCGCCAGCAGCCAAGAAGACAGGGGGGAGACCCAGTACTTC. Protein sequence: CASSQEDRGETQYF.

The chain joins TRBV10-3 to TRBJ2-2; 13 nucleotides agree with TRBD2. The CDR3 has 14 amino acids. Germline V gives CDR1 ENHRY, CDR2 SYGVKD. V lost 7 bases, J lost 5 bases, and 1 base stayed unmatched. CDR3 protein: CAITGLAGTGELFF. In nucleotides, the CDR3 is TGTGCCATCACGGGACTAGCGGGAACCGGGGAGCTGTTTTTT.

The chain uses TRBV7-2 and TRBJ2-4; no clear D. Germline V gives CDR1 SGHTA, CDR2 FQGNSA. V was trimmed by 3 bases and J by 4 bases, leaving 10 bases between them. There are 14 residues in the CDR3. CDR3 sequence: CASSFYAGKNIQYF. CDR3 nucleotide sequence: TGTGCCAGCAGCTTTTACGCCGGGAAAAACATTCAGTACTTC.

The rearrangement uses TRBV9 and TRBJ2-1; 16 positions match TRBD2. Germline CDR1 SGDLS, CDR2 YYNGEE. The CDR3 covers 18 residues. V dropped 4 bases and J dropped 9; count of bases not matched to a gene: 13. This CDR3 reads CASSPSVGLAGGLSEQFF. The CDR3 DNA reads as TGTGCCAGCAGCCCTTCCGTGGGACTAGCGGGAGGGTTGAGTGAGCAGTTCTTC.

The V gene is TRBV28, the J gene TRBJ2-7, with 9 positions matching TRBD1. CDR3 size: 16 residues. V lost 6 bases and J lost 5; bases outside the gene matches: 14. Germline lookup yields CDR1 MDHEN and CDR2 SYDVKM. The CDR3 region is CASRPPPGQGIDEQYF. CDR3 in DNA: TGTGCCAGCAGACCCCCCCCGGGACAGGGTATAGACGAGCAGTACTTC.

The CDR3: CSAERGQDEQFF. The CDR3 DNA follows: TGCAGCGCCGAACGTGGACAGGATGAGCAGTTCTTC. The chain combines TRBV29-1 with TRBJ2-1; 7 positions agree with TRBD1. The V gene's germline CDR1 is SQVTM and CDR2 ANQGSEA. J was trimmed by 8 bases and V by 7 bases; bases with no gene match: 8. The CDR3 is 12 residues long.

The gene calls are TRBV5-4 and TRBJ1-2; possibly TRBD1 for D (6 bases). V lost 3 bases to trimming and J lost 2 bases, with 14 bases between them. This CDR3 is 15 amino acids long. CDR1 is SGHNT and CDR2 is YYREEE in the germline V gene (reference sequence). The CDR3 here is CASSSYKQGNYGYTF. As DNA, the CDR3 is TGTGCCAGCAGCTCCTACAAACAGGGAAACTATGGCTACACCTTC.

The chain couples TRBV11-2 to TRBJ2-3, with 7 bases aligning to TRBD2. The junction had 11 bases not matched to a gene; V was cut back by 4 bases and J by 4 bases. Germline assignment: CDR1 SGHAT and CDR2 FQNNGV. This CDR3 spans 16 amino acids. CDR3 sequence reads: CASSSKVLAFSDTQYF. The DNA for the CDR3 is TGTGCCAGCAGCTCCAAAGTACTAGCGTTTTCAGATACGCAGTATTTT.

This chain joins TRBV19 and TRBJ2-2; D remains ambiguous. V dropped 8 bases and J dropped 4 bases, with 17 bases sitting between them. Germline lookup yields CDR1 LNHDA and CDR2 SQIVND (reference sequence). This CDR3 spans 15 amino acids. The chain's CDR3 is CASERGRMSTGELFF. The CDR3 DNA sequence: TGTGCCAGTGAAAGAGGACGGATGAGCACCGGGGAGCTGTTTTTT.

This clone is a singleton in its sample. The chain carries TRBV2 and TRBJ2-2; 9 bases map to TRBD2. The germline V gene has CDR1 SNHLY and CDR2 FYNNEI. The length of the CDR3 is 15 residues. V lost 4 bases to trimming and J lost 4 bases; unmatched junction nucleotides: 4. The CDR3 sequence is CASSASGAATGELFF. The CDR3 coding sequence is TGTGCCAGCAGTGCTAGCGGGGCGGCCACCGGGGAGCTGTTTTTT.

Turning to this clone: The sample contains more than one DNA sequence encoding this CDR3. The gene calls are TRBV28 and TRBJ2-7; the D gene is possibly TRBD2 (6 bases). Trimming removed 3 bases at V and 0 bases at J, with 6 bases between. CDR3 length: 13 amino acids. Germline CDR1 reads MDHEN; CDR2 reads SYDVKM. The CDR3 sequence: CASSFGSSYEQYF. The CDR3 DNA reads TGTGCCAGCAGTTTCGGGAGCTCCTACGAGCAGTACTTC.

Notes on this clone: The sample contains more than one DNA sequence encoding this CDR3. The rearrangement uses TRBV7-2 and TRBJ1-6; no clear D gene. V lost 5 bases to trimming and J lost 7 bases, with 6 bases between them. The CDR3 extends over 12 amino acids. Germline V gene sequence: CDR1 SGHTA, CDR2 FQGNSA. Here the CDR3 reads CASSLDNSPLHF. In DNA, the CDR3 is TGTGCCAGCAGCCTAGACAATTCACCCCTCCACTTT.

This sequence joins TRBV25-1 and TRBJ1-4; D possibly corresponds to TRBD1 (6 bases). Trimming left V 0 bases short and J 8 bases short, with 16 bases between. The CDR3 consists of 16 residues. Germline V CDR1 and CDR2: MGHDK, SYGVNS. DNA for the CDR3: TGTGCCAGCAGTGAATATGGTGGCCTCAGGGGCGAAAAACTGTTTTTT. Amino acid sequence: CASSEYGGLRGEKLFF.

The chain has TRBV2 and TRBJ2-7; possible D gene TRBD2, 5 bases. Trimming shortened V by 2 bases and J by 0 bases, and 11 bases separated the two germline ends. The germline V gene has CDR1 SNHLY and CDR2 FYNNEI. The CDR3 covers 15 residues. The CDR3 nucleotides read TGTGCCAGCAGTGAACTCGGGATGAGCTCCTACGAGCAGTACTTC. Translated: CASSELGMSSYEQYF.

CDR3 sequence reads: CASGLDPSNQPQHF. The CDR3 DNA follows: TGTGCTAGTGGTTTGGATCCTAGCAATCAGCCCCAGCATTTT. The chain recombines TRBV12-5 with TRBJ1-5; unclear D gene. The ends were cut back, 1 base at V and 0 bases at J, with 4 bases in the middle. Germline assignment: CDR1 LGHNT and CDR2 FRNRAP. This CDR3 spans 14 amino acids.

The V gene is TRBV2, the J gene TRBJ1-1, with TRBD1 matching over 7 bases. Trimming removed 6 bases from V and 6 bases from J; junction bases left unmatched: 16. Germline values: CDR1 SNHLY, CDR2 FYNNEI. CDR3 size: 16 residues. The CDR3 DNA reads as TGTGCCAGCAGCGCCAGGGGGGGGGATTCAAGGGCTGAAGCTTTCTTT. It encodes CASSARGGDSRAEAFF.

The chain has TRBV29-1 and TRBJ2-5; D gene uncertain. The CDR3 length is 11 residues. V gave up 7 bases and J gave up 7 bases, with 13 bases separating them. Germline V gives CDR1 SQVTM, CDR2 ANQGSEA. In nucleotides, the CDR3 is TGCAGCGGCAGGATTTGGGGGACCCAGTACTTC. Its protein is CSGRIWGTQYF.

As for this clone: The junction shows a germline mismatch at one end, possibly a read error. The chain carries TRBV6-6 and TRBJ2-4; tentatively, D is TRBD2 (6 bases). From germline, CDR1 is MNHNY and CDR2 SVGAGI (reference sequence). The CDR3 has 12 residues. This chain's CDR3 is CASSYSRDSKDF. The CDR3 coding sequence is TGTGCCAGCAGTTACTCGAGGGACTCCAAGGACTTC.

The chain joins TRBV6-5 to TRBJ2-5, with 9 bases that match TRBD1. The J call is in doubt because the DNA end fits TRBJ2-7 better. Per germline, CDR1 MNHEY and CDR2 SVGAGI. The CDR3 is 15 residues long. The CDR3 spells CASSSIPGQGYEQYF. The CDR3, as DNA: TGTGCCAGCAGTTCCATACCGGGACAGGGCTACGAGCAGTACTTC.

The chain employs TRBV10-3 and TRBJ1-1, with TRBD1 matching 9 bases. The germline V gene has CDR1 ENHRY and CDR2 SYGVKD. The CDR3 loop spans 14 amino acids. With 10 bases clipped from V and 3 bases from J, the junction kept 9 bases outside the gene matches. DNA of the CDR3: TGTGCCACTGACCCGGGACAGGGCTACACTGAAGCTTTCTTT. It specifies CATDPGQGYTEAFF.

This chain uses TRBV29-1 with TRBJ2-7, with D perhaps TRBD2 (5 bases). With 4 bases removed from V and 1 base from J, the gap between germline ends came to 17 bases. The CDR3 consists of 15 residues. CDR1 and CDR2 from the germline V gene are SQVTM and ANQGSEA. The CDR3 coding sequence is TGCAGCGTTGGCGCCTCTCAGAGGGATTCCTACGAGCAGTACTTC. As protein: CSVGASQRDSYEQYF.

This chain uses TRBV6-1 with TRBJ2-2; TRBD2 aligns across 9 bases. J gave up 4 bases and V 7 bases, and 7 bases lay outside the gene matches. Germline V lookup: CDR1 MNHNS, CDR2 SASEGT. The CDR3 covers 15 residues. The CDR3 loop is CASTSGGTGTGELFF. The CDR3 coding sequence is TGTGCCAGCACCAGCGGGGGGACTGGCACCGGGGAGCTGTTTTTT.

This clone has just one count. No conserved phenylalanine or tryptophan is present at the end of the CDR3, so a read error is the likely explanation. It is unclear where the CDR3 begins or ends on the DNA, so no DNA is shown, and the CDR3 is as TCRdb lists it. The rearrangement uses TRBV6-1 and TRBJ2-7; the table's TRBD1 call for D was not verified on the DNA. The CDR3 extends over 12 residues, inclusive of both ends. The germline CDR1 and CDR2 sequences are MNHNS and SASEGT. CDR3 amino acids: CASSGDRGDFSL.

This clone appeared once. The chain recombines TRBV4-1 with TRBJ2-3; 8 bases agree with TRBD2. Germline trimming cut 1 base from V and 4 bases from J; bases unmatched to any gene: 4. The CDR3 is made up of 15 amino acids. In germline, CDR1 is MGHRA, CDR2 YSYEKL. CDR3 sequence: CASSQGGRWADTQYF. In DNA, the CDR3 is TGCGCCAGCAGCCAAGGCGGGAGGTGGGCAGATACGCAGTATTTT.

Concerning this clone itself: Other DNA sequences in the same sample also yield this CDR3. The V gene is TRBV9, the J gene TRBJ2-3; D not certain. The V and J ends lost 0 bases and 0 bases respectively, with 8 bases between them. Germline lookup yields CDR1 SGDLS and CDR2 YYNGEE. The CDR3 length is 15 residues. The CDR3 DNA is TGTGCCAGCAGCGTAGGGCTAGTCAGCACAGATACGCAGTATTTT. It specifies CASSVGLVSTDTQYF.

This chain connects TRBV10-3 to TRBJ2-2; unclear D gene. From germline, CDR1 is ENHRY and CDR2 SYGVKD. V gave up 2 bases and J gave up 3 bases, with 4 bases separating them. The CDR3 spans 13 residues. CDR3 sequence reads: CAISEVDTGELFF. DNA of the CDR3: TGTGCCATCAGTGAGGTTGACACCGGGGAGCTGTTTTTT.

CDR3 residues: CSVANRSRSYEQYF. The CDR3 DNA reads as TGCAGCGTTGCTAACAGGAGCCGCTCCTACGAGCAGTACTTC. The chain carries TRBV29-1 and TRBJ2-7; tentative D call: TRBD1 (5 bases). The CDR3 consists of 14 residues. Trimming stripped 4 bases from V and 0 bases from J, with 13 bases between. Germline CDR1 reads SQVTM; CDR2 reads ANQGSEA.

The genes are TRBV6-1 and TRBJ2-1; 12 bases map to TRBD2. J gave up 8 bases and V 4 bases, and 6 bases lay outside the gene matches. This CDR3 region has 15 residues. Germline V gene data show CDR1 as MNHNS and CDR2 as SASEGT. The CDR3 DNA reads as TGTGCCAGCAGTGGCCTAGCGGGAGGGCCCCATGAGCAGTTCTTC. It translates to CASSGLAGGPHEQFF.

V and J are TRBV5-1 and TRBJ2-7, with D perhaps given as TRBD1 or TRBD2 (5 bases each). Trimming cost V 5 bases and J 4 bases, with 13 bases left between them. CDR1 SGHRS and CDR2 YFSETQ come from the germline V gene. The CDR3 is 13 residues long. CDR3 protein: CASRSGQRYEQYF. CDR3 DNA: TGCGCCAGCAGATCGGGGCAGAGATACGAGCAGTACTTC.

The rearrangement joins TRBV14 to TRBJ2-1; D might be TRBD2 (6 bases). Trimming took off 0 bases at V and 15 bases at J, with 15 bases between the two ends. Germline CDR1 SGHDN, CDR2 FVKESK. The CDR3 sequence is 13 residues long. This chain's CDR3 is CASSQDPGLGWFF. CDR3 DNA: TGTGCCAGCAGCCAAGATCCGGGACTGGGCTGGTTCTTC.